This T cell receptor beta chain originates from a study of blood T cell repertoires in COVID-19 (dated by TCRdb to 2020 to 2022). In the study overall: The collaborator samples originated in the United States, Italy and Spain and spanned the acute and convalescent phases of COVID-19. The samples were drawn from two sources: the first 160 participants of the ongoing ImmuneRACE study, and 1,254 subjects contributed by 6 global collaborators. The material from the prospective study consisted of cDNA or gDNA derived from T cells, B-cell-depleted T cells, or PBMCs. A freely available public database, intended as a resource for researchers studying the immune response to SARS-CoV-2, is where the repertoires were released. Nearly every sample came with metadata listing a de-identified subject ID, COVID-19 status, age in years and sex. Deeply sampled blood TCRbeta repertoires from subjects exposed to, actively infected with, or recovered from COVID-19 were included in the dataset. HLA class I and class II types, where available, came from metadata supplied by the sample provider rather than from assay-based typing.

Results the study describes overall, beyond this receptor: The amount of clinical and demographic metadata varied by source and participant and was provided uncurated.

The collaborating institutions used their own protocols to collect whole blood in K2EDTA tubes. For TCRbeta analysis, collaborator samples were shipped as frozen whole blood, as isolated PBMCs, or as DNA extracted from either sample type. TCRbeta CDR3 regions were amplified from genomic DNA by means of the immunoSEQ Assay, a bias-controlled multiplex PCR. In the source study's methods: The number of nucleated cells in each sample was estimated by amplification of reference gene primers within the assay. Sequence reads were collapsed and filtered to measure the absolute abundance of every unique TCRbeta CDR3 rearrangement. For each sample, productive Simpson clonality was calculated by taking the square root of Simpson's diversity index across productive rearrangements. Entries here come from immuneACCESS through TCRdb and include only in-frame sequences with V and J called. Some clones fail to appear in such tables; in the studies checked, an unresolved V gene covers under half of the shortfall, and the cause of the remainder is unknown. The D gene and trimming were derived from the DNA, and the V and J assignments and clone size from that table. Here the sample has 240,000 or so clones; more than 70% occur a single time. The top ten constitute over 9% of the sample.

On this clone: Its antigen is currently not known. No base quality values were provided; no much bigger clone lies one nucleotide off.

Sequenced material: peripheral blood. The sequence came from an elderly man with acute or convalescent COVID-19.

The nucleotide sequence reads TGTGCCAGCAGCCTGAGAGGGACAGGGATTCAGCCCCAGCATTTT. This yields the protein CASSLRGTGIQPQHF. The sequence links TRBV7-2 to TRBJ1-5; the junction holds 9 bases that match TRBD1. Looking up the germline V gene yields CDR1 SGHTA and CDR2 FQGNSA. The CDR3 runs 15 residues from the cysteine to the phenylalanine. The kept DNA is CDR3 alone, 45 bases in frame from the first base. The V end gives up 5 bases and the J end 6 bases, leaving 8 bases in the junction not matched to a gene.